This T cell receptor (beta chain) was obtained from a study of blood T cell repertoires in COVID-19 (dated by TCRdb to the early 2020s). Broadly, across the study: Samples from collaborators originated in the United States, Italy and Spain and spanned both the acute and convalescent phases of COVID-19. The prospective study material was composed of cDNA or gDNA derived from T cells, B-cell-depleted T cells, or PBMCs. Subjects who had been exposed to COVID-19, were actively infected with it, or had recovered from it provided the deeply sampled blood TCRbeta repertoires that made up the dataset. The repertoires were released in a freely available public database intended as a resource for research on the immune response to SARS-CoV-2. Samples were obtained from the ongoing ImmuneRACE study (first 160 participants) and from over a thousand subjects provided by 6 global collaborators. A de-identified subject ID, COVID-19 status, age in years and sex were almost always included in the sample metadata. Where available, HLA class I and class II types were obtained from metadata supplied by the sample provider rather than from assay-based typing.

V gives up 2 bases and J gives up 4 bases, and the segment between their germline ends measures 16 bases. The CDR3 starts with the cysteine, ends with the phenylalanine, and has 16 residues. The only DNA kept is the CDR3, 48 bases in frame from the first base. CDR1 is given as MNHEY and CDR2 as SVGAGI, both from the germline V gene. TCRbeta CDR3 regions were amplified from genomic DNA using the immunoSEQ Assay, a bias-controlled multiplex PCR. The paper's data handling went like this. The number of nucleated cells in each sample was estimated from the amplification of reference gene primers within the assay. To quantify the absolute abundance of each unique TCRbeta CDR3 rearrangement, sequence reads were collapsed and filtered. For each sample, productive Simpson clonality was calculated as the square root of Simpson's diversity index across productive rearrangements. Drawn from immuneACCESS, this table holds only the in-frame rearrangements with V and J called that TCRdb kept. Clones are partly lost; checked studies trace under half to an unresolved V gene and leave the rest unexplained. That table is the source of V, J and clone size, and D and trimming were worked out from the DNA. The table for this sample lists 250,000 or so clones; around 88% of them were counted only once. The ten largest account for 2.5% of the sample.

Note on this clone: Its antigen is not yet known. The sample holds no much larger clone one base away, and base qualities are not on file.

Summary of the overall study and its limitations: The amount of clinical and demographic metadata varied by source and participant and was provided uncurated.

In the prospective study, participants were about 18 to 89 years old, resided in 24 geographic areas of the United States, and were enrolled through a virtual design. Cohort assignment in the prospective study relied on participant-reported clinical history from a screening survey and a study questionnaire. Each participant in the prospective study had whole blood, serum and a nasopharyngeal or oropharyngeal swab collected by mobile phlebotomists. Additional blood draws and questionnaires over a roughly two-month period could optionally be provided by prospective study participants. Before DNA extraction, prospective study blood samples were shipped either frozen or at room temperature.

Sequenced material: PBMCs or T cells enriched from blood (not recorded which). The chain is encoded by TRBV6-5 joined to TRBJ2-3; the best D guess is TRBD1, with 6 bases matching. The TCR originated in a woman aged 40 to 55 with acute COVID-19. The DNA sequence follows: TGTGCCAGCAGTTACCCGCCCCGTGGGGGCCCAGATACGCAGTATTTT. It translates to CASSYPPRGGPDTQYF.